This TCR beta chain came from a study of Graves' ophthalmopathy and Graves' hyperthyroidism. This clonotype appeared many times. Antigen unknown. V was cut by 6 bases and J by 6 bases, with 9 bases left in between. Germline V gene lookup returns CDR1 DFQATT and CDR2 SNEGSKA (reference sequence). There are 10 residues in the CDR3. Clinical symptoms, serum thyroxine, TRAb, thyroid ultrasound and orbital computed tomography determined diagnosis. The PBMCs were taken from less than 11 ml of fresh peripheral blood. Amplified TCR beta CDR3 regions were obtained using RNA transcripts as template. Second-round multiplex PCR came after a first-round RT-PCR that employed HTBI primers. One entry per CDR3 protein, called by TCRdb with MiXCR from the multiplex PCR reads. This table holds 150,000 or so distinct CDR3 sequences, roughly two fifths found once. Regarding the study as a whole: Clonotypes were expanded in thyroid at above 0.001 frequency, and most also appeared in blood. Ophthalmopathy progression was predicted by the model at less than 71% sensitivity and about 72% specificity.

The chain carries TRBV20-1 and TRBJ2-7; D remains unclear. The sequence was collected from a woman aged 40 to 55 with Graves' ophthalmopathy. Sequenced material: peripheral blood. CDR3 sequence (DNA): TGCAGTGCACTGGTAGGCGAGCAGTACTTC. This translates into CSALVGEQYF.